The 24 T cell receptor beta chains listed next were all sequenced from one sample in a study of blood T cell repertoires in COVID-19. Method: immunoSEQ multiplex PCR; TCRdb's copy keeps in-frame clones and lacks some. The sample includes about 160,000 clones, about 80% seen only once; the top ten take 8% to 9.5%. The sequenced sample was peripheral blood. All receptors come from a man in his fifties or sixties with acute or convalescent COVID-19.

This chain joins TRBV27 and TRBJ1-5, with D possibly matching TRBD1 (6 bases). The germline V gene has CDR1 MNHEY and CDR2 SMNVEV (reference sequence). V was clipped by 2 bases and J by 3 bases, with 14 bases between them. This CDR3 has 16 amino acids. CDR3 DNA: TGTGCCAGCAGTTTAATAATGGGGGCGGACAATCAGCCCCAGCATTTT. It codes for CASSLIMGADNQPQHF.

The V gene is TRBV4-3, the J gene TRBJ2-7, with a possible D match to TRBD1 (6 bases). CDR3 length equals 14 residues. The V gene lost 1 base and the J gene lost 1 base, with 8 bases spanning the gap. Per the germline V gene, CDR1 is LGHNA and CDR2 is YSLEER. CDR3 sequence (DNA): TGCGCCAGCAGCCAAGGTAGGGGGTCCTACGAGCAGTACTTC. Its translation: CASSQGRGSYEQYF.

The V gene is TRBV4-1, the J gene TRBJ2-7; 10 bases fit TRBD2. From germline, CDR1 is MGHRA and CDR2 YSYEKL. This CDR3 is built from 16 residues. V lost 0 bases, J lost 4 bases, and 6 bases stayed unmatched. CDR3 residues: CASSQDPSSGGYEQYF. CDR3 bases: TGCGCCAGCAGCCAAGATCCCTCTAGCGGGGGATACGAGCAGTACTTC.

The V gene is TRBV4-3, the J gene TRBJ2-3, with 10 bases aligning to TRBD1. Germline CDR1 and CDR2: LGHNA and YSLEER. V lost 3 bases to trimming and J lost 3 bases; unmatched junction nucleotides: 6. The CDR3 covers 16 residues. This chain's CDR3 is CASSQYGQGGTDTQYF. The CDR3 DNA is TGCGCCAGCAGCCAGTATGGACAGGGGGGGACAGATACGCAGTATTTT.

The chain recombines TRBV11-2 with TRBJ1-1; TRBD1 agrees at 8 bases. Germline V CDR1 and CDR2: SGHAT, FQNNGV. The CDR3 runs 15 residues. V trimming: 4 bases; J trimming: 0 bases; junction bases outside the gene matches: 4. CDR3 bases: TGTGCCAGCAGCTCACGGACAGGGCTGAACACTGAAGCTTTCTTT. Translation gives CASSSRTGLNTEAFF.

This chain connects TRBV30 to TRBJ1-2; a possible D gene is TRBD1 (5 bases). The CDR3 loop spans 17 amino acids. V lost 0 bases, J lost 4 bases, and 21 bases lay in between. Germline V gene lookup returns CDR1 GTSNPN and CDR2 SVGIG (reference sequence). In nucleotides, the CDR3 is TGTGCCTGGAGTGTACTCGGGCAGCGCGGGGGTGGCTATGGCTACACCTTC. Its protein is CAWSVLGQRGGGYGYTF.

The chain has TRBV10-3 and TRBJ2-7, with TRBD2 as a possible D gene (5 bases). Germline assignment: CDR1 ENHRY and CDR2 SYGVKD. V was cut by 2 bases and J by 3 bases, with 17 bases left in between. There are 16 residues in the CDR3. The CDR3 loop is CAISEEEDGMNYEQYF. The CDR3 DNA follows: TGTGCCATCAGTGAGGAAGAGGACGGGATGAACTACGAGCAGTACTTC.

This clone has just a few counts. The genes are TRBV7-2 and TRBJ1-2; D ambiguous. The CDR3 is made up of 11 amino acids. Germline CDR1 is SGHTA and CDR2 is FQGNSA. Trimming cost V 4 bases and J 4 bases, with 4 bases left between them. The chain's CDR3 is CASSSSYGYTF. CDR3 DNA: TGTGCCAGCAGCTCGAGCTATGGCTACACCTTC. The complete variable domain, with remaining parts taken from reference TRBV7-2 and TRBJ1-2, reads GAGVSQSPSNKVTEKGKDVELRCDPISGHTALYWYRQSLGQGLEFLIYFQGNSAPDKSGLPSDRFSAERTGGSVSTLTIQRTQQEDSAVYLCASSSSYGYTFGSGTRLTVV.

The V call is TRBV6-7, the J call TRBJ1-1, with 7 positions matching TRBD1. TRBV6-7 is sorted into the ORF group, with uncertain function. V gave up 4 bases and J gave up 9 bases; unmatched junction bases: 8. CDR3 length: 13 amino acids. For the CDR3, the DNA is TGTGCCAGCAGTTCCGAGACAGGGTTTAAAGCTTTCTTT. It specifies CASSSETGFKAFF.

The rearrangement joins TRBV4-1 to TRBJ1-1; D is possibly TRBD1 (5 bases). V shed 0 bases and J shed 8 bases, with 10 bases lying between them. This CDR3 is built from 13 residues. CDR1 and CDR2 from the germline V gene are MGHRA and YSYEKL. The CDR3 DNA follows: TGCGCCAGCAGCCAAGAGGGACTCGAGGAAGCTTTCTTT. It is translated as CASSQEGLEEAFF.

CDR3 sequence reads: CASSQVVAGGSYTGELFF. DNA of the CDR3: TGCGCCAGCAGCCAAGTCGTCGCGGGGGGCAGTTACACCGGGGAGCTGTTTTTT. The chain couples TRBV4-1 to TRBJ2-2; 8 bases fit TRBD2. Germline V gives CDR1 MGHRA, CDR2 YSYEKL. Unmatched junction bases numbered 10, after V lost 1 base and J lost 3 bases. The CDR3 covers 18 residues.

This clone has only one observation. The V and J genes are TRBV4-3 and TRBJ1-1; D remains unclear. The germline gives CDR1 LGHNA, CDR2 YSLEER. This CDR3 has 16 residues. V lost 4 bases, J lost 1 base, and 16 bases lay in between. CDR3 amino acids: CASSRGIGGGNTEAFF. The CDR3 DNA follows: TGCGCCAGCAGCCGAGGGATAGGAGGAGGGAACACTGAAGCTTTCTTT.

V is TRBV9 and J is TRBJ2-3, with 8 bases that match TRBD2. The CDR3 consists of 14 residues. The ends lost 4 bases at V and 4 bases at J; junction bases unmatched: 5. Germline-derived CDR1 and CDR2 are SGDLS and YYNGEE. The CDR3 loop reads CASSSGGAPDTQYF. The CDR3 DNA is TGTGCCAGCAGCTCCGGGGGGGCCCCAGATACGCAGTATTTT.

CDR3 sequence (DNA): TGTGCCAGCAGCTACGGACCGGGAACTTATAATTCACCCCTCCACTTT. It codes for CASSYGPGTYNSPLHF. This rearrangement joins TRBV13 to TRBJ1-6; D unresolved. The CDR3 is made up of 16 amino acids. Trimming shortened V by 4 bases and J by 4 bases, and 14 bases separated the two germline ends. Germline CDR1 and CDR2: PRHDT and FYEKMQ (reference sequence).

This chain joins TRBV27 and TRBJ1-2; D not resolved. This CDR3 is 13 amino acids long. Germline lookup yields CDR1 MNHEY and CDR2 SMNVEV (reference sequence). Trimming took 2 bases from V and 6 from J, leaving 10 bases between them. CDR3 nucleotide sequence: TGTGCCAGCAGTTTAGGAGGGTCCCATGGCTACACCTTC. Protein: CASSLGGSHGYTF.

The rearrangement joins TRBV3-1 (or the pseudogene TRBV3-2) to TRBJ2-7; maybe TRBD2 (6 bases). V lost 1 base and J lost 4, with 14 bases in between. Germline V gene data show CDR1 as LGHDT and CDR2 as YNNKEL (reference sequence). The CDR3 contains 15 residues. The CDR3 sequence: CASSQARGNAYEQYF. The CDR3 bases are TGTGCCAGCAGCCAAGCACGGGGGAATGCATACGAGCAGTACTTC.

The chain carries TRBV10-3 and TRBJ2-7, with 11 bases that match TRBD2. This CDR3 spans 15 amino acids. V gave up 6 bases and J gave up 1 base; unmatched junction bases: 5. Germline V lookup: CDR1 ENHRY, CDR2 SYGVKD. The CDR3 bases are TGTGCCATCAGGTCACTAGCGGGGGTTTCCTACGAGCAGTACTTC. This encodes CAIRSLAGVSYEQYF.

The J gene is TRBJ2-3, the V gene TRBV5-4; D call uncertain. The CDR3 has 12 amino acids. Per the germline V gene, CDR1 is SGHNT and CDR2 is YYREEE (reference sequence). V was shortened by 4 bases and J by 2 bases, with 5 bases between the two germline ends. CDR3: CASSQNTDTQYF. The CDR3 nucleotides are TGTGCCAGCAGCCAAAACACAGATACGCAGTATTTT.

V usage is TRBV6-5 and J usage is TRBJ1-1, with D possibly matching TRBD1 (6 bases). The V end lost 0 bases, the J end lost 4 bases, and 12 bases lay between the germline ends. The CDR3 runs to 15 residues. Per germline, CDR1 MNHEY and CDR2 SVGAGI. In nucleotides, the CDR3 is TGTGCCAGCAGTTACTCTACAGGGATAGGCACTGAAGCTTTCTTT. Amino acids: CASSYSTGIGTEAFF.

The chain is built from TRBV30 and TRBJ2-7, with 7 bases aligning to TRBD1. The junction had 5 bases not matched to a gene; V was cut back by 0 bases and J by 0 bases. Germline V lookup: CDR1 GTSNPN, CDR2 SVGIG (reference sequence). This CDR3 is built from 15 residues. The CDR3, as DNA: TGTGCCTGGAGTGTACTCAGGGGGAGCTCCTACGAGCAGTACTTC. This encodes CAWSVLRGSSYEQYF.

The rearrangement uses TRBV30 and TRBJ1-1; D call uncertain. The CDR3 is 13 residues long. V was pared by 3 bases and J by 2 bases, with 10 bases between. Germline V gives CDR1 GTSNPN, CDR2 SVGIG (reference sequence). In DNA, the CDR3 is TGTGCCTGGAGGGCAGGACTCAACACTGAAGCTTTCTTT. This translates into CAWRAGLNTEAFF. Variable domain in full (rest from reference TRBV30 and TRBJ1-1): SQTIHQWPATLVQPVGSPLSLECTVEGTSNPNLYWYRQAAGRGLQLLFYSVGIGQISSEVPQNLSASRPQDRQFILSSKKLLLSDSGFYLCAWRAGLNTEAFFGQGTRLTVV.

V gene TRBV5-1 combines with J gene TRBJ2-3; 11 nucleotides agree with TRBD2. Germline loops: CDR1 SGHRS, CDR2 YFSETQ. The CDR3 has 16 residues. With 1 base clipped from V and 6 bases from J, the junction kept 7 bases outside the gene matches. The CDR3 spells CASSLMASGGRDTQYF. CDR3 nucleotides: TGCGCCAGCAGCTTGATGGCTAGCGGGGGGCGCGATACGCAGTATTTT.

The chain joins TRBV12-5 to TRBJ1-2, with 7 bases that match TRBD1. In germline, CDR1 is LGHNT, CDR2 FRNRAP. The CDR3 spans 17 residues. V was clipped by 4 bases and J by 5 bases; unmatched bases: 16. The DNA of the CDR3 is TGTGCTAGTGGTTCCTACACGTCCATCGACAGGGCATATGGCTACACCTTC. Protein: CASGSYTSIDRAYGYTF.

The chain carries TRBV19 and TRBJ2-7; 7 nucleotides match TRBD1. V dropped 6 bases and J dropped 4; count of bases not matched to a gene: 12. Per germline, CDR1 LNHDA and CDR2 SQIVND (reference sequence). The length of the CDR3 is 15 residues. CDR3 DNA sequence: TGTGCCAGTAGCAATGACAGGGCGGCTGGTTACGAGCAGTACTTC. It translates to CASSNDRAAGYEQYF.